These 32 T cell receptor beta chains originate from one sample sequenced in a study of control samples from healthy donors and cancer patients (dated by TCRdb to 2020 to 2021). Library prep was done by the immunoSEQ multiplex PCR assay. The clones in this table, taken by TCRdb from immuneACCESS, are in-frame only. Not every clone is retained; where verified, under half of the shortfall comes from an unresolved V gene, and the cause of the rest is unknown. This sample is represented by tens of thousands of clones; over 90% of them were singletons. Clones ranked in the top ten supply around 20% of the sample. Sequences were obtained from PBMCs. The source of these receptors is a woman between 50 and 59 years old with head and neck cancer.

CDR3 DNA: TGTGCCAGCAGCTTAGCACTAGGATTTGGGGAGACCCAGTACTTC. Protein sequence: CASSLALGFGETQYF. The V gene is TRBV7-2, the J gene TRBJ2-5; perhaps TRBD2 as D (5 bases). The germline V gene has CDR1 SGHTA and CDR2 FQGNSA. There are 15 residues in the CDR3. Trimming stripped 0 bases from V and 5 bases from J, with 13 bases between.

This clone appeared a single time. The CDR3 here is CASSLGTGARNEKLFF. Written as DNA, the CDR3 is TGTGCCAGCAGCTTGGGGACAGGGGCCCGAAATGAAAAACTGTTTTTT. The chain carries TRBV5-4 and TRBJ1-4; 9 nucleotides agree with TRBD1. V gave up 0 bases and J gave up 5 bases; unmatched junction bases: 5. There are 16 residues in the CDR3. Germline V CDR1 and CDR2: SGHNT, YYREEE (reference sequence).

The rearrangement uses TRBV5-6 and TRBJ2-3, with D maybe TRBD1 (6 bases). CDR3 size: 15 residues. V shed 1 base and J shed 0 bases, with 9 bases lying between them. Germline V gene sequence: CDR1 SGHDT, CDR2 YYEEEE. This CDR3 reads CASSLRQGSTDTQYF. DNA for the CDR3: TGTGCCAGCAGCTTGAGGCAGGGGAGCACAGATACGCAGTATTTT.

CDR3 coding DNA: TGTGCCACCAGTGATGGACAGTTTCCGTATAGCAATCAGCCCCAGCATTTT. Translating it yields CATSDGQFPYSNQPQHF. V is TRBV24-1 and J is TRBJ1-5; possible D gene TRBD1, 6 bases. Trimming removed 3 bases from V and 0 bases from J, with 14 bases in between. Per the germline V gene, CDR1 is KGHDR and CDR2 is SFDVKD. The CDR3 contains 17 residues.

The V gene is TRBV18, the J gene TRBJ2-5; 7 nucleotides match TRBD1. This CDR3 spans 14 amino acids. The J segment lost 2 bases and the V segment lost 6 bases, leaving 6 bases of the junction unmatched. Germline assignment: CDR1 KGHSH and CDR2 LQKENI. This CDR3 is CASSLGQVQETQYF. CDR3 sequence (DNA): TGTGCCAGCTCCTTAGGACAGGTACAAGAGACCCAGTACTTC.

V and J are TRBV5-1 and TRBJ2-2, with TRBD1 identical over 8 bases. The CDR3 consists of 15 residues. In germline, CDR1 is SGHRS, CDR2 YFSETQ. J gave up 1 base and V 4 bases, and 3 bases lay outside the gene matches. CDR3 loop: CASSAGTGNTGELFF. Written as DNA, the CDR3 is TGCGCCAGCAGCGCCGGGACAGGGAACACCGGGGAGCTGTTTTTT.

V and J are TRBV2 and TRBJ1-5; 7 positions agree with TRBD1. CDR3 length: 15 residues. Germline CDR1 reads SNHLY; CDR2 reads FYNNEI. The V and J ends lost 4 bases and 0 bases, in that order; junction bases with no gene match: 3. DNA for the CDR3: TGTGCCAGCAGTGGCGACAGGGATAGCAATCAGCCCCAGCATTTT. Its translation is CASSGDRDSNQPQHF.

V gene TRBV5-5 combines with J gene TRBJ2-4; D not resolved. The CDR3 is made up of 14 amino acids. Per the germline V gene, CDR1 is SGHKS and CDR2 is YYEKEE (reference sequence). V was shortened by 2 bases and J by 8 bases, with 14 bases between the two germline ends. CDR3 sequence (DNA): TGTGCCAGCAGCTTTAGGAACAGCCAAGACATTCAGTACTTC. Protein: CASSFRNSQDIQYF.

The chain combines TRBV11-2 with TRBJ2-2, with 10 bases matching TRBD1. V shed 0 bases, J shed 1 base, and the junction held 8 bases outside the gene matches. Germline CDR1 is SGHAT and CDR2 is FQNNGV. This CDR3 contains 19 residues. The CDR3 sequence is CASSLEWVGTGVNTGELFF. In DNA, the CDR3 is TGTGCCAGCAGCTTAGAGTGGGTCGGGACAGGGGTGAACACCGGGGAGCTGTTTTTT.

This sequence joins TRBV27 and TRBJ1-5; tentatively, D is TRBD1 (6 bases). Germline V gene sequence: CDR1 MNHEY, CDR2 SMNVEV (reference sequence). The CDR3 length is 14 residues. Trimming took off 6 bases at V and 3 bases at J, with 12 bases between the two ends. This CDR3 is CASRSGGANQPQHF. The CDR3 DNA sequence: TGTGCCAGCAGGTCGGGGGGGGCCAATCAGCCCCAGCATTTT.

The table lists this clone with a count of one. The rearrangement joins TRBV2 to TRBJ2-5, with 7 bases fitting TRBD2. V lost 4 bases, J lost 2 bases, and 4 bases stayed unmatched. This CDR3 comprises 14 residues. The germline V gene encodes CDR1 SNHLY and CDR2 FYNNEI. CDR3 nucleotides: TGTGCCAGCAGTGCGAACGGGGGGCAAGAGACCCAGTACTTC. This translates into CASSANGGQETQYF.

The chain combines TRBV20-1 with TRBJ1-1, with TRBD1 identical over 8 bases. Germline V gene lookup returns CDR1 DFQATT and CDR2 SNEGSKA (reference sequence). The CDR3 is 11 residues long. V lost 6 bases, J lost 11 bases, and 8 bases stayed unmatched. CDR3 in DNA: TGCAGTGCGACCAGGGGGCCCCCGGCTTTCTTT. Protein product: CSATRGPPAFF.

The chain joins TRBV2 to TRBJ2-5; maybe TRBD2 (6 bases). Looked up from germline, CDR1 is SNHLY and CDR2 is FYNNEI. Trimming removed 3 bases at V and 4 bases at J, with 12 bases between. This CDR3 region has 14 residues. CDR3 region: CASSEGSGRETQYF. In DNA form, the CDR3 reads TGTGCCAGCAGTGAGGGGAGCGGGCGAGAGACCCAGTACTTC. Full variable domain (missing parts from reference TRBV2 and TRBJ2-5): EPEVTQTPSHQVTQMGQEVILRCVPISNHLYFYWYRQILGQKVEFLVSFYNNEISEKSEIFDDQFSVERPDGSNFTLKIRSTKLEDSAMYFCASSEGSGRETQYFGPGTRLLVL.

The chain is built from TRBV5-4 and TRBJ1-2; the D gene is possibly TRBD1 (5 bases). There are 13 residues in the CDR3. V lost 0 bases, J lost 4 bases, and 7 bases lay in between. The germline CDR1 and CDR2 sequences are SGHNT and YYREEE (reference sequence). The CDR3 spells CASSLAGIYGYTF. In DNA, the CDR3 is TGTGCCAGCAGCTTGGCAGGGATCTATGGCTACACCTTC. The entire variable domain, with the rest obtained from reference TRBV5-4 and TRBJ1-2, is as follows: ETGVTQSPTHLIKTRGQQVTLRCSSQSGHNTVSWYQQALGQGPQFIFQYYREEENGRGNFPPRFSGLQFPNYSSELNVNALELDDSALYLCASSLAGIYGYTFGSGTRLTVV.

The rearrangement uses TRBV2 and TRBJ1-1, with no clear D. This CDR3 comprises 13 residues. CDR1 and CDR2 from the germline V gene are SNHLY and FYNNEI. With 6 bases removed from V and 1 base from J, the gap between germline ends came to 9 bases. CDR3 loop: CASRKSENTEAFF. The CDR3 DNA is TGTGCCAGCAGAAAATCAGAGAACACTGAAGCTTTCTTT.

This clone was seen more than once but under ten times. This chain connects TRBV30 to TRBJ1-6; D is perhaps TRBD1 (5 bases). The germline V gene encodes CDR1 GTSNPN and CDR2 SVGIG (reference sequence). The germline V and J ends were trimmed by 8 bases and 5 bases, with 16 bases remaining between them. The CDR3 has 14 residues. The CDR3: CAMDTLFHNSPLHF. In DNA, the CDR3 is TGTGCCATGGACACTCTATTCCATAATTCACCCCTCCACTTT. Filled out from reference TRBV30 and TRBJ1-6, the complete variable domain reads SQTIHQWPATLVQPVGSPLSLECTVEGTSNPNLYWYRQAAGRGLQLLFYSVGIGQISSEVPQNLSASRPQDRQFILSSKKLLLSDSGFYLCAMDTLFHNSPLHFGNGTRLTVT.

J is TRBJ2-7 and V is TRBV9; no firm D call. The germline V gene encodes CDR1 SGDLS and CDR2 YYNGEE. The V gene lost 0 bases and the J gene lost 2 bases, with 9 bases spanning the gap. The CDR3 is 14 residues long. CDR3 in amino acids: CASSVVDWPYEQYF. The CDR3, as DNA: TGTGCCAGCAGCGTAGTAGACTGGCCCTACGAGCAGTACTTC.

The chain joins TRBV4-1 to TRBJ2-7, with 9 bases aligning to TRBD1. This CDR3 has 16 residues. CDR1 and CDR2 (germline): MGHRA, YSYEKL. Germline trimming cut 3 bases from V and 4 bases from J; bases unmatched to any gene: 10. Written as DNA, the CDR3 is TGCGCCAGCAGCCACGCCTCCGGGACAGGGACTTACGAGCAGTACTTC. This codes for CASSHASGTGTYEQYF.

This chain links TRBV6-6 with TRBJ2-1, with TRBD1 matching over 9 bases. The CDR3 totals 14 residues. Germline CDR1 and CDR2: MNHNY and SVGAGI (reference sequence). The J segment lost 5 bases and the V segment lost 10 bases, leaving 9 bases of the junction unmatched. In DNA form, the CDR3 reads TGTGCCACTAAACCGCGGACAGGGGACAATGAGCAGTTCTTC. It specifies CATKPRTGDNEQFF.

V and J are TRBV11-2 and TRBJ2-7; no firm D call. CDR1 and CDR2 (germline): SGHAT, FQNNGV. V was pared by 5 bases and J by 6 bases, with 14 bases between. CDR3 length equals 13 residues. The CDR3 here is CASSDGPGGEQYF. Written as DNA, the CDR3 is TGTGCCAGCAGCGACGGACCGGGCGGCGAGCAGTACTTC.

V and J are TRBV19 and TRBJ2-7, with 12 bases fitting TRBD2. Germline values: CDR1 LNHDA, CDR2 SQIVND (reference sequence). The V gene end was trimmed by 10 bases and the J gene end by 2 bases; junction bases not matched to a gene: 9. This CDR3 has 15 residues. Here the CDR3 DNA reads TGTGCCATCCTTCCCCGGACTAGCGGGGCCTACGAGCAGTACTTC. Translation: CAILPRTSGAYEQYF.

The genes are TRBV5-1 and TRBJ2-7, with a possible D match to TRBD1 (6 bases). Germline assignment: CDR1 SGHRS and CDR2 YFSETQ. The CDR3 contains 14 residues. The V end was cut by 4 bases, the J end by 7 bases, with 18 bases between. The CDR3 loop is CASSHGQLLGEQYF. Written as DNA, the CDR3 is TGCGCCAGCAGCCACGGACAGCTCCTGGGTGAGCAGTACTTC.

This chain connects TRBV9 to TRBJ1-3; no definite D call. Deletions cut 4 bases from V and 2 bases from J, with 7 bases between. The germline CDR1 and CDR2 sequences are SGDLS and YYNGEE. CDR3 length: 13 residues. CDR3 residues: CASSSSPGNTIYF. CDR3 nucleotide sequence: TGTGCCAGCAGCTCCAGTCCTGGAAACACCATATATTTT. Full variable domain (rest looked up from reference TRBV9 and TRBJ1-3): DSGVTQTPKHLITATGQRVTLRCSPRSGDLSVYWYQQSLDQGLQFLIQYYNGEERAKGNILERFSAQQFPDLHSELNLSSLELGDSALYFCASSSSPGNTIYFGEGSWLTVV.

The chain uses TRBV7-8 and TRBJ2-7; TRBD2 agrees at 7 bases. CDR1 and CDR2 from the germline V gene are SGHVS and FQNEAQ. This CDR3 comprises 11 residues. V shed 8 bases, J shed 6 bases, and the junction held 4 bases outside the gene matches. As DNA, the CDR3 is TGTGCCAGCGAGGGAGGGTCCGAGCAGTACTTC. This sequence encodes CASEGGSEQYF.

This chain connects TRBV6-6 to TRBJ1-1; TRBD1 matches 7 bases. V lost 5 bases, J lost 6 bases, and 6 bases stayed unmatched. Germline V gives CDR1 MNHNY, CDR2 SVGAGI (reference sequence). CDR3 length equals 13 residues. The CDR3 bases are TGTGCCAGCAGTACTCCACAGGGGCCTGAAGCTTTCTTT. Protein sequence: CASSTPQGPEAFF.

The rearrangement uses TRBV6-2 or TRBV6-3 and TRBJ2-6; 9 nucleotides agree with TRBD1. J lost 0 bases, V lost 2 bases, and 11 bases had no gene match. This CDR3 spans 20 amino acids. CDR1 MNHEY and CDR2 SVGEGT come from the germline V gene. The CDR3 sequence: CASSYTPGQGKASGANVLTF. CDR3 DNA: TGTGCCAGCAGTTACACACCTGGACAGGGGAAGGCCTCTGGGGCCAACGTCCTGACTTTC.

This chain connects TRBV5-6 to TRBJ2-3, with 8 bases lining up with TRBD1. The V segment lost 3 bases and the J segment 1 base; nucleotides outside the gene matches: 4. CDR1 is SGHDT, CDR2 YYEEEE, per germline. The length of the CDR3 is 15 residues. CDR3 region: CASSSTGAGTDTQYF. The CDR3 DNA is TGTGCCAGCAGCTCGACAGGGGCCGGCACAGATACGCAGTATTTT.

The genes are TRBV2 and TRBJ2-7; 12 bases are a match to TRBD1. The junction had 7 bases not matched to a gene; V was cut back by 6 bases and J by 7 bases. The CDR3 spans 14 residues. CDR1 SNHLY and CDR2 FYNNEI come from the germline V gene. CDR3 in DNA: TGTGCCAGCAGGGGGACAGGGGGCGTAGGTGAGCAGTACTTC. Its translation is CASRGTGGVGEQYF.

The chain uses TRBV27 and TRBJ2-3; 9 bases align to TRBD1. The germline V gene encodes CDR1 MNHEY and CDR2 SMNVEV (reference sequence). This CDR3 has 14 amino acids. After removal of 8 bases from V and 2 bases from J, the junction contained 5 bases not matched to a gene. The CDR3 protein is CASGWTGVTDTQYF. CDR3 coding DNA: TGTGCCAGCGGATGGACAGGGGTCACAGATACGCAGTATTTT.

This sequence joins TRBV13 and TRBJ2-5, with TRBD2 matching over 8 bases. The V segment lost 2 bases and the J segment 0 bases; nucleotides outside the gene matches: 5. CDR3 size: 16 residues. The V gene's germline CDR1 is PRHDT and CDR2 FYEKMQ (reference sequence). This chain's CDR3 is CASSLLRGGYQETQYF. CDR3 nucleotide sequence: TGTGCCAGCAGCTTACTCCGGGGGGGGTACCAAGAGACCCAGTACTTC.

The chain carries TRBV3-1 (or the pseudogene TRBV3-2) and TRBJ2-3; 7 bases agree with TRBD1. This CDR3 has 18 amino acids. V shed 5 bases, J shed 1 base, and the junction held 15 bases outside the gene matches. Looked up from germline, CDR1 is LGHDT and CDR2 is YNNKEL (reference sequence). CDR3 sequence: CASSKLGTGGQGTDTQYF. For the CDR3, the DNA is TGTGCCAGCAGCAAGCTAGGTACCGGAGGACAGGGCACAGATACGCAGTATTTT.

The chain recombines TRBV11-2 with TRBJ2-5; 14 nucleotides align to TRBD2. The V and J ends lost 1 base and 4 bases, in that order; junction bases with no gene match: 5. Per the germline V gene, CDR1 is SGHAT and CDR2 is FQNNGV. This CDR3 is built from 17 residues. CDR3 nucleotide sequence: TGTGCCAGCAGCTTAGGGACTAGCGGGGGGCAGGGAGAGACCCAGTACTTC. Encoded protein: CASSLGTSGGQGETQYF. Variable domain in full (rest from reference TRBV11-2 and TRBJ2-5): EAGVAQSPRYKIIEKRQSVAFWCNPISGHATLYWYQQILGQGPKLLIQFQNNGVVDDSQLPKDRFSAERLKGVDSTLKIQPAKLEDSAVYLCASSLGTSGGQGETQYFGPGTRLLVL.